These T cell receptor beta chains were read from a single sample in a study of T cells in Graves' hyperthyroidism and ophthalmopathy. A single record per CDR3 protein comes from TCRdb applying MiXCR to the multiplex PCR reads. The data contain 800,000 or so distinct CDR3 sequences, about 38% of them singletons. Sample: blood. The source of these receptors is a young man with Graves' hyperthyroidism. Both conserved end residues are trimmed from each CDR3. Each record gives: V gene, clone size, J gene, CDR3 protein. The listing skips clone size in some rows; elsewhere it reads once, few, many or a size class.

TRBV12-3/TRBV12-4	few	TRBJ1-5	ASSLDVEPQH
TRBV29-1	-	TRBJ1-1	SALQVANTEAF
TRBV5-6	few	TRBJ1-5	ASSLGLNRGLRSNQPQH
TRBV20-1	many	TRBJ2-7	SARRWGSYEQY
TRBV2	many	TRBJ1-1	ASSEVGGGPSTEAF
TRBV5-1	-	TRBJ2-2	ASSWGDGNTGELF
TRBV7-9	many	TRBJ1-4	ASSPRDSDNEKLF
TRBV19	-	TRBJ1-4	ASATGVKEKLF
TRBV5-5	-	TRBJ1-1	ASSLARAGAEAF
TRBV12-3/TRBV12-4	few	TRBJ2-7	ASSPTWSYEQY
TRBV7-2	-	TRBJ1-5	ASSLMPGPDQPQH
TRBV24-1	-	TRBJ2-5	ASSGQGEGTQY
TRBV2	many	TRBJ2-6	ASSGDSSGANVLT
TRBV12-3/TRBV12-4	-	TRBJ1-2	ASRGTGMGYGYT
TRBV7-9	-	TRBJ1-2	ASSLAGGAGPSGYT
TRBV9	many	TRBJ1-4	ASSVGGEMYEKLF
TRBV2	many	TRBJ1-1	ASSGTANTEAF
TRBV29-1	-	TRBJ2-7	SVTRDRGPYEQY
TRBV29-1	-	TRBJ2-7	SAAQGLGSYEQY
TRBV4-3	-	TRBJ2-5	ASSQGAGVEETQY
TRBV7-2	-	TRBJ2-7	ASSLGNGGQGYEQY
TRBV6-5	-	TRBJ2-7	ASSADRVGSYEQY
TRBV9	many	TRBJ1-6	ASSVDVGRSPLH
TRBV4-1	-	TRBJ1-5	ASSQDWPNQPQH
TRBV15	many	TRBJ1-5	ATSRDPVGGQPQH
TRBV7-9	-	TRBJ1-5	ASSLEGDSQPQH
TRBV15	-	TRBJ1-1	ATPNYTGVGEAF
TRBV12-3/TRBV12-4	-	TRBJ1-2	ASSFRGNGYT
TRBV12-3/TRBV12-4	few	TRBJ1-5	ASSSPNRSQPQH
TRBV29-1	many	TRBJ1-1	SVNLKGGAF
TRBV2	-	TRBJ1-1	ASSVSNKQGAGTEAF
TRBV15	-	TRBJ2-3	ATSRDVVGAGDTQY
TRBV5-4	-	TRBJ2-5	ASSVPGLAGGETQY
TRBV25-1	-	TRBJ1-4	ASSAYTRGNEKLF
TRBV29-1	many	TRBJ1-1	STRSLGATEAF
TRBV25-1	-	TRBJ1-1	ASSLSGRGTEAF
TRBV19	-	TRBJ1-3	ASSPYPGTAGNTIY
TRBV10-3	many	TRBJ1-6	AISDGTGWADSPLH
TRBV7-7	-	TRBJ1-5	ASSDQKAGTATIANQPQH
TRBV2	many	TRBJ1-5	ASRQGQNQPQH
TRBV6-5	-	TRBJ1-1	ASSVQGFANTEAL
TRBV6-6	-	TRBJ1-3	ASSYSETLGNTIY
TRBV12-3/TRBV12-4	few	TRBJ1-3	ASSSRRVKGSGNTIY
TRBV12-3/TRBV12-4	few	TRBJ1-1	ASRPVGEKEAF
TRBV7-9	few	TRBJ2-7	ASSLLRDRGYEQY
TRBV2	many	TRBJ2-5	ASSLAVGGETQY
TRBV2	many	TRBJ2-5	ASSERDVQETQY
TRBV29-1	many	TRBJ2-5	SVVGPVETQY